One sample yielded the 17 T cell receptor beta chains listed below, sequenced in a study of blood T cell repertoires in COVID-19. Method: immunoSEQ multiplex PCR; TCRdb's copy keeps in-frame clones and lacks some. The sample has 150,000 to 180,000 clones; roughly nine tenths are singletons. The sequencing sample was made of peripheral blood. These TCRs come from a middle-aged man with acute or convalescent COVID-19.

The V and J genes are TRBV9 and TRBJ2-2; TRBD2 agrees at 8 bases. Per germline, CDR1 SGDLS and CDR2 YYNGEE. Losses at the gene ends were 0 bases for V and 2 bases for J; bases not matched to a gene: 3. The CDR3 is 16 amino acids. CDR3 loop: CASSVGLAGNTGELFF. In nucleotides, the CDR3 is TGTGCCAGCAGCGTAGGGCTAGCGGGCAACACCGGGGAGCTGTTTTTT.

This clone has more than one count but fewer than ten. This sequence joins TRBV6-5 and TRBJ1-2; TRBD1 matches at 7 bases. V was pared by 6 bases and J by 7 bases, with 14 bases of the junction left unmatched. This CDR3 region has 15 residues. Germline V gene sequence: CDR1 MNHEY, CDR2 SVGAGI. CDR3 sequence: CASRPLTGTGSGYTF. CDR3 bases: TGTGCCAGCAGACCCCTGACAGGGACGGGCTCTGGCTACACCTTC.

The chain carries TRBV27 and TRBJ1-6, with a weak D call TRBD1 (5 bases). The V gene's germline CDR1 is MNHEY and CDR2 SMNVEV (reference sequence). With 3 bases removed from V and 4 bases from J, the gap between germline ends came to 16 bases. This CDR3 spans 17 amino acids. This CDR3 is CASSFVSAGRYNSPLHF. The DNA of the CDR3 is TGTGCCAGCAGTTTCGTATCGGCGGGACGGTATAATTCACCCCTCCACTTT.

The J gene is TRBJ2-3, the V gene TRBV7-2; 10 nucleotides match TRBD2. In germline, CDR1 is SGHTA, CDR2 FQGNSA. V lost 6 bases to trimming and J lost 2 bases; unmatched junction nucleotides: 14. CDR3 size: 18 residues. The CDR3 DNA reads TGTGCCAGCAGTCGCACAGGGAAAGCGGGAGGGATCACAGATACGCAGTATTTT. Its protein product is CASSRTGKAGGITDTQYF.

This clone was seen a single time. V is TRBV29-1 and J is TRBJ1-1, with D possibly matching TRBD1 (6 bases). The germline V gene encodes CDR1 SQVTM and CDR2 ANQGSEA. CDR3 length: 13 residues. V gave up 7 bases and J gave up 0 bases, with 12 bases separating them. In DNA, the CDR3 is TGCAGCGCGGACCAGGGGATGAACACTGAAGCTTTCTTT. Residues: CSADQGMNTEAFF.

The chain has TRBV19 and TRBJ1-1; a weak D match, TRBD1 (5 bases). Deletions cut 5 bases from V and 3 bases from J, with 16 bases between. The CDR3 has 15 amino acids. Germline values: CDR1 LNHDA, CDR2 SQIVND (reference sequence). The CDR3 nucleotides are TGTGCCAGTAGTTCTCGACAGAAGGCGGACACTGAAGCTTTCTTT. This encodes CASSSRQKADTEAFF.

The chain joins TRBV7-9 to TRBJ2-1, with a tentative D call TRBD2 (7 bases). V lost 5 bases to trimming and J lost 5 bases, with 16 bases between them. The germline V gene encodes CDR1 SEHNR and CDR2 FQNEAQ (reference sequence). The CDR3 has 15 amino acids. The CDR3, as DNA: TGTGCCAGCAGCCCTAAGGGGGGGCTGAACAATGAGCAGTTCTTC. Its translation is CASSPKGGLNNEQFF. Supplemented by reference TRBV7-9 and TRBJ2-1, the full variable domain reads DTGVSQNPRHKITKRGQNVTFRCDPISEHNRLYWYRQTLGQGPEFLTYFQNEAQLEKSRLLSDRFSAERPKGSFSTLEIQRTEQGDSAMYLCASSPKGGLNNEQFFGPGTRLTVL.

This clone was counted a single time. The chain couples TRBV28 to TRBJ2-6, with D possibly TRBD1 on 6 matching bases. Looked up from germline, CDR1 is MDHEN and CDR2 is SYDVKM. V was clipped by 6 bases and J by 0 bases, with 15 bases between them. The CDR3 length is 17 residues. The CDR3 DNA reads TGTGCCAGCAGCCCCCGGGACACTAACTCTGGGGCCAACGTCCTGACTTTC. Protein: CASSPRDTNSGANVLTF.

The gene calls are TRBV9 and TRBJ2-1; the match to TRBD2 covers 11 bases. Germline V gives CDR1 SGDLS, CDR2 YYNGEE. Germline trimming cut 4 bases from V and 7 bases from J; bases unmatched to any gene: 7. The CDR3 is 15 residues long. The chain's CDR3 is CASSPEVAGGNEQFF. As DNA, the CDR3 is TGTGCCAGCAGCCCCGAGGTAGCGGGAGGGAATGAGCAGTTCTTC.

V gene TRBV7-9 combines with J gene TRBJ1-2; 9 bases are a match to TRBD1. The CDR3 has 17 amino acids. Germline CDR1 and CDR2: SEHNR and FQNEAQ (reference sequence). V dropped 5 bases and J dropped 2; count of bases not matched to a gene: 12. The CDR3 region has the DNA TGTGCCAGCAGCAGTACCGGGACAGGGATCCAGAACTATGGCTACACCTTC. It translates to CASSSTGTGIQNYGYTF. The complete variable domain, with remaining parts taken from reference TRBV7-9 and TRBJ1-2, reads DTGVSQNPRHKITKRGQNVTFRCDPISEHNRLYWYRQTLGQGPEFLTYFQNEAQLEKSRLLSDRFSAERPKGSFSTLEIQRTEQGDSAMYLCASSSTGTGIQNYGYTFGSGTRLTVV.

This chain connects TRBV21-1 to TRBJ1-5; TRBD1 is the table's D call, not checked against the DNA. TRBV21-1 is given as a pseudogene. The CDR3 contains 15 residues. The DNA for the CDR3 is TGTGCCAGCAGCAGACAGGAAGGGGGCAATCAGCCCCAGCATTTT. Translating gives CASSRQEGGNQPQHF.

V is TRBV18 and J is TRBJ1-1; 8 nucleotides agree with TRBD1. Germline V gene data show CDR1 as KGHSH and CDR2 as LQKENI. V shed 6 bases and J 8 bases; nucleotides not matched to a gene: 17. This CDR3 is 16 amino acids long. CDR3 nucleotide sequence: TGTGCCAGCTCGAGCACAGGGGGGAAACGGGCACTGGAAGCTTTCTTT. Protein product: CASSSTGGKRALEAFF.

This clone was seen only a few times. The CDR3 sequence is CASSLPGYSNQPQHF. The CDR3 nucleotides read TGTGCCAGCAGTTTACCAGGGTATAGCAATCAGCCCCAGCATTTT. The rearrangement uses TRBV28 and TRBJ1-5; D might be TRBD1 (5 bases). Germline lookup yields CDR1 MDHEN and CDR2 SYDVKM. This CDR3 contains 15 residues. Trimming took 2 bases from V and 0 from J, leaving 8 bases between them.

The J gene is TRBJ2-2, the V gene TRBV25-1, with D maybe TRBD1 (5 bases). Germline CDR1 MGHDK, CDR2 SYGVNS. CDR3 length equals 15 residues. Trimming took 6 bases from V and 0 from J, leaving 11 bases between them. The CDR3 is CASSPIGANTGELFF. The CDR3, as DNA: TGTGCCAGCAGCCCTATAGGGGCGAACACCGGGGAGCTGTTTTTT.

CDR3 amino acids: CASYRDRGYNEQFF. DNA of the CDR3: TGTGCCAGTTACCGGGACAGGGGATACAATGAGCAGTTCTTC. The chain recombines TRBV27 with TRBJ2-1, with TRBD1 matching over 10 bases. Germline V gene sequence: CDR1 MNHEY, CDR2 SMNVEV (reference sequence). Trimming cost V 9 bases and J 4 bases; bases outside gene matches: 6. The CDR3 runs 14 residues.

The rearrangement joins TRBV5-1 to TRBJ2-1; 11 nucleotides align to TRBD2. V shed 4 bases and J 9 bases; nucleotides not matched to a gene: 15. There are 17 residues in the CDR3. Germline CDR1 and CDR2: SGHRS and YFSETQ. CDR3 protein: CASSRNLAGGSHGEQFF. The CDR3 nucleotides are TGCGCCAGCAGCCGTAACCTAGCGGGAGGTTCCCACGGTGAGCAGTTCTTC. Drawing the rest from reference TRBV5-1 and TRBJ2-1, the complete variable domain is KAGVTQTPRYLIKTRGQQVTLSCSPISGHRSVSWYQQTPGQGLQFLFEYFSETQRNKGNFPGRFSGRQFSNSRSEMNVSTLELGDSALYLCASSRNLAGGSHGEQFFGPGTRLTVL.

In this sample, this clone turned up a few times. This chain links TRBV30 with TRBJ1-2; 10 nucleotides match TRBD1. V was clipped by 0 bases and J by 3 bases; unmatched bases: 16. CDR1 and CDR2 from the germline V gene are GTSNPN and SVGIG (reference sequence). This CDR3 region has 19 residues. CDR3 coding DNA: TGTGCCTGGAGTGTATACCCTTGGGACAGGGGCCGGGGGGACTATGGCTACACCTTC. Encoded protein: CAWSVYPWDRGRGDYGYTF. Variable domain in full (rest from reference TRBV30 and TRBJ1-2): SQTIHQWPATLVQPVGSPLSLECTVEGTSNPNLYWYRQAAGRGLQLLFYSVGIGQISSEVPQNLSASRPQDRQFILSSKKLLLSDSGFYLCAWSVYPWDRGRGDYGYTFGSGTRLTVV.